The table lists the clone carrying this T cell receptor beta chain with many counts. What it binds is not known. One junction end disagrees with the germline gene, perhaps due to a read error. The data derive from a study of T cells in Graves' hyperthyroidism and ophthalmopathy. Across the study: Once the initial diagnosis was made, peripheral blood was obtained before any treatment.

RNA transcripts gave rise to amplified TCR beta CDR3 regions. The primer set for the first-round RT-PCR of the TCR CDR3 was HTBI. In TCRdb, the multiplex PCR reads were re-called with MiXCR into one record per CDR3 protein. The sample lists under 350,000 distinct CDR3 sequences, approximately 12% occurring once. Diagnoses rested on clinical symptoms, serum thyroxine and TRAb, thyroid ultrasound and orbital computed tomography. PBMCs were sourced from more than 9 ml fresh peripheral blood. CDR1 and CDR2 from the germline V gene are SSHAT and FNYEAQ (reference sequence). This CDR3 spans 18 amino acids. Study-level points and caveats: Blood held most thyroid clonotypes expanded above 0.001 frequency.

The sequenced material came from blood. This chain links TRBV7-7 with TRBJ1-2, with 7 bases lining up with TRBD1. This TCR was recovered from a woman aged 25 to 39 with Graves' hyperthyroidism that later progressed to Graves' ophthalmopathy. The CDR3 DNA reads TGTGCTAGCAGCTCTACCGGGACAGTTCTCTCCGACCCGGATGGCTACACCTTC. This sequence encodes CASSSTGTVLSDPDGYTF.